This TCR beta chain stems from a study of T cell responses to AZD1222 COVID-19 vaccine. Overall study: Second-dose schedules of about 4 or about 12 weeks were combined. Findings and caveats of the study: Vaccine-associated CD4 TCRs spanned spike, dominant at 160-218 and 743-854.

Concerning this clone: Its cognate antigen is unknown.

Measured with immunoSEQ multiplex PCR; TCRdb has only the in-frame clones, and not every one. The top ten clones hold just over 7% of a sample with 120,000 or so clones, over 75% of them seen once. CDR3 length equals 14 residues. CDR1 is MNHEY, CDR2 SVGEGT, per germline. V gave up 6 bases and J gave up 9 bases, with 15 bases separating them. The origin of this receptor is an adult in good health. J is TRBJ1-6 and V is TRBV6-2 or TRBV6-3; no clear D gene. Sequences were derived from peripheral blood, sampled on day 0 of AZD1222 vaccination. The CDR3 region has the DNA TGTGCCAGCAGCAAAAATTCCCCGACTTCACCCCTCCACTTT. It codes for CASSKNSPTSPLHF.